These T cell receptor beta chains were read from a single sample in a study of blood T cell repertoires in COVID-19. Method: immunoSEQ multiplex PCR; TCRdb's copy keeps in-frame clones and lacks some. The data contain 55,000 or so clones, roughly 89% of them singletons. Material: peripheral blood. The receptors shown here come from a man aged 35 to 55 with COVID-19, enrolled during active disease. CDR3s include the opening cysteine and the closing phenylalanine or tryptophan. Fields, in order: V gene, D gene, J gene, clone size, CDR3 protein, CDR3 DNA. The D gene is left open where the match is weak. The size of a clone is reported for some rows only, either as once, few or many, or as a class for expanded clones.

TRBV3-1/TRBV3-2	.	TRBJ2-2	.	CASSQDLGATGELFF	TGTGCCAGCAGCCAAGATCTAGGAGCGACCGGGGAGCTGTTTTTT
TRBV2	TRBD2	TRBJ2-1	.	CASSLSGSSYNEQFF	TGTGCCAGCAGTCTTAGCGGGAGTTCCTACAATGAGCAGTTCTTC
TRBV24-1	.	TRBJ2-5	.	CATSEPGETQYF	TGTGCCACCAGTGAGCCCGGGGAGACCCAGTACTTC
TRBV30	TRBD2	TRBJ2-5	.	CAWATSGQETQYF	TGTGCCTGGGCGACTAGCGGCCAAGAGACCCAGTACTTC
TRBV29-1	.	TRBJ1-5	.	CSVGGNGKDQPQHF	TGCAGCGTTGGGGGTAACGGGAAGGATCAGCCCCAGCATTTT
TRBV15	TRBD1	TRBJ2-7	.	CATSREDRGNNEQYF	TGTGCCACCAGCAGAGAGGACAGGGGAAATAACGAGCAGTACTTC
TRBV28	TRBD2	TRBJ2-1	few	CASSFPSSGVLNEQFF	TGTGCCAGCAGTTTCCCTAGTAGCGGGGTCTTGAATGAGCAGTTCTTC
TRBV25-1	.	TRBJ1-2	.	CASSEVGGARGYTF	TGTGCCAGCAGTGAAGTTGGCGGGGCCCGCGGCTACACCTTC
TRBV14	TRBD1	TRBJ2-7	few	CASSQDSMRQGYEQYF	TGTGCCAGCAGCCAAGACTCGATGAGACAGGGCTACGAGCAGTACTTC
TRBV6-5	.	TRBJ1-2	once	CASRRDSYGYTF	TGTGCCAGCAGACGCGACAGCTATGGCTACACCTTC
TRBV6-5	TRBD2	TRBJ2-7	.	CAGRGAWNEQYF	TGTGCCGGGCGGGGGGCCTGGAACGAGCAGTACTTC
TRBV3-1/TRBV3-2	.	TRBJ2-7	.	CASSQAYEQYF	TGTGCCAGCAGCCAAGCTTACGAGCAGTACTTC
TRBV7-6	.	TRBJ2-3	.	CASSLDLRGSSTDTQYF	TGTGCCAGCAGCTTAGATCTCAGGGGCTCTAGCACAGATACGCAGTATTTT
TRBV11-3	.	TRBJ1-2	once	CASSKPTNPLGYTF	TGTGCCAGCAGCAAGCCTACCAACCCACTTGGCTACACCTTC
TRBV25-1	TRBD1	TRBJ1-2	.	CASSEPGTGQGGGYTF	TGTGCCAGCAGTGAACCCGGGACAGGTCAAGGGGGGGGCTACACCTTC
TRBV24-1	.	TRBJ1-5	.	CATSGRGSNQPQHF	TGTGCCACCTCCGGCAGGGGTAGCAATCAGCCCCAGCATTTT
TRBV5-8	TRBD2	TRBJ2-3	.	CASSPGLAADTQYF	TGTGCCAGCAGCCCGGGACTAGCAGCAGATACGCAGTATTTT
TRBV19	TRBD2	TRBJ2-5	.	CASSLGTSGGGETQYF	TGTGCCAGTAGCCTGGGGACTAGCGGGGGCGGGGAGACCCAGTACTTC
TRBV11-1	.	TRBJ1-6	few	CASSFAGKSSPLHF	TGTGCCAGCAGCTTTGCAGGGAAGAGTTCACCCCTCCACTTT
TRBV3-1/TRBV3-2	TRBD2	TRBJ2-7	.	CASSQVTSGGGEQYF	TGTGCCAGCAGCCAAGTGACTAGCGGGGGTGGCGAGCAGTACTTC
TRBV18	.	TRBJ1-1	few	CASSPQGGASTEAFF	TGTGCCAGCTCACCCCAAGGAGGGGCGAGCACTGAAGCTTTCTTT
TRBV9	TRBD1	TRBJ1-4	few	CASSAGTGGPTNEKLFF	TGTGCCAGCAGCGCGGGGACAGGGGGACCGACTAATGAAAAACTGTTTTTT
TRBV18	TRBD1	TRBJ1-1	.	CASSPRTGAEGTEAFF	TGTGCCAGCTCACCAAGGACAGGGGCGGAGGGCACTGAAGCTTTCTTT
TRBV18	TRBD1	TRBJ2-3	.	CASSPAGGWTDTQYF	TGTGCCAGCTCACCAGCAGGGGGATGGACAGATACGCAGTATTTT
TRBV7-6	TRBD1	TRBJ1-2	.	CASSLAAGQGFGYTF	TGTGCCAGCAGCTTAGCGGCGGGACAGGGATTTGGCTACACCTTC
TRBV11-3	.	TRBJ2-3	.	CASSQAWWGELGDTQYF	TGTGCCAGCAGCCAAGCCTGGTGGGGGGAACTGGGGGATACGCAGTATTTT
TRBV5-4	.	TRBJ1-1	.	CASSPGGRGNTEAFF	TGTGCCAGCAGCCCGGGAGGGAGGGGGAACACTGAAGCTTTCTTT
TRBV2	TRBD2	TRBJ2-5	.	CASSGVSGTTQETQYF	TGTGCCAGCAGTGGGGTCAGCGGGACCACTCAAGAGACCCAGTACTTC
TRBV10-3	.	TRBJ2-7	.	CAISERDSPAPYEQYF	TGTGCCATCAGTGAGAGGGACTCGCCAGCTCCCTACGAGCAGTACTTC
TRBV27	.	TRBJ1-5	.	CASSEQGGEPQHF	TGTGCCAGCAGCGAACAGGGTGGGGAGCCCCAGCATTTT
TRBV24-1	.	TRBJ2-1	.	CATSDTSGVLEQFF	TGTGCCACCAGTGATACCTCAGGGGTCCTGGAGCAGTTCTTC
TRBV2	TRBD1	TRBJ2-7	.	CASSRDRYEQYF	TGTGCCAGCAGCCGGGACAGATACGAGCAGTACTTC
TRBV4-1	.	TRBJ2-1	.	CASSQEAYGSSYNEQFF	TGCGCCAGCAGCCAAGAGGCGTACGGGAGCTCCTACAATGAGCAGTTCTTC
TRBV29-1	TRBD2	TRBJ2-1	.	CSVVETSDEQFF	TGCAGCGTTGTGGAGACTAGCGATGAGCAGTTCTTC
TRBV14	TRBD2	TRBJ2-7	.	CASSQGRVREGSGYEQYF	TGTGCCAGCAGCCAAGGTCGGGTGCGGGAGGGGTCGGGATACGAGCAGTACTTC
TRBV5-1	.	TRBJ1-2	few	CASSFMLAGRDGYTF	TGCGCCAGCAGCTTTATGCTAGCGGGCAGGGACGGCTACACCTTC
TRBV3-1/TRBV3-2	.	TRBJ2-7	.	CASSQVPGEEAYEQYF	TGTGCCAGCAGCCAAGTTCCGGGGGAGGAGGCCTACGAGCAGTACTTC
TRBV14	TRBD2	TRBJ2-1	.	CASSQGTSGRADEQFF	TGTGCCAGCAGCCAAGGAACTAGCGGGAGGGCCGATGAGCAGTTCTTC
TRBV6-5	TRBD1	TRBJ1-6	.	CASSPGTGSSPLHF	TGTGCCAGCAGTCCCGGGACAGGCAGTTCACCCCTCCACTTT